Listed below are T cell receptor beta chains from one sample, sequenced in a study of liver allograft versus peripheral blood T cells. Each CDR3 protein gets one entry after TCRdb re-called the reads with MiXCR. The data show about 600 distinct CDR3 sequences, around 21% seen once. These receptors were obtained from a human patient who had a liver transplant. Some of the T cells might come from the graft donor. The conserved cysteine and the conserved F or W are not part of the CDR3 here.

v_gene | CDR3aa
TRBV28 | ASSQTSGASYEQY
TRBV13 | ASSLFTGSGNTIY
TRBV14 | ASSQLTGSLTEAF
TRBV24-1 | ATSDPGAPDTQY
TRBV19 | ASRSEALEAF
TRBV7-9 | ASSHRGDTDTQY
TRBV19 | ASSKGTAYEQY
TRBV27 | ASSFQPGTGLGYT
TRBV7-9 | ASSLGDRGGQPQH
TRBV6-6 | ASSYSRTGLEPQH
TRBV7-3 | ASSLGTFTYNEQF
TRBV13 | ASSLTKWDRGREKLF
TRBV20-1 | SASWDWASEQY
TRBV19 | ASRIAIDVSNQPQH
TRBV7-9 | ASSRPGTGPQPQH
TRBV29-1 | SVESRGGDTDTQY
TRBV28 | ASSFSGPTDTQY
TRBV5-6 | ASSFLQGNEKLF
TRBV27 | ASKSAGNYNEQF
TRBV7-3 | ASSLIDYSVNEKLF
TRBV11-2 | ASRPTGDGGNYGYT
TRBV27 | ASSSRGAGVEQY
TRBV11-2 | ATKGSAHTGELF
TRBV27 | ASSLGHPNGVNQPQH
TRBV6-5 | ASTIPGGQGGEKLF
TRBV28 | ASKGDPYEQY
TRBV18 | ASSPATLAGVFEQY